The next 30 T cell receptor beta chains were all read from a single sample in a study of cytomegalovirus exposure and HLA in healthy donors. Vbeta (60) and Jbeta (13) primers were used in the PCR. Sequencing used immunoSEQ multiplex PCR; TCRdb keeps in-frame clones, though not all of them. The table lists around 190,000 clones, around 90% of them singletons. Sequencing was done on a sample of PBMCs. The source is a woman between 18 and 29 years old in good health and CMV-seronegative.

The count of this clone is one. The genes are TRBV19 and TRBJ2-1; TRBD2 matches at 8 bases. The CDR3 runs to 14 residues. Germline V CDR1 and CDR2: LNHDA, SQIVND (reference sequence). Losses at the gene ends were 6 bases for V and 5 bases for J; bases not matched to a gene: 6. DNA for the CDR3: TGTGCCAGTAGCGCGGGGGGCGTCAACAATGAGCAGTTCTTC. Its protein is CASSAGGVNNEQFF.

As regards this clone: Within the sample, other DNA sequences also encode this same CDR3. This chain links TRBV6-5 with TRBJ1-6; D remains ambiguous. Germline CDR1 is MNHEY and CDR2 is SVGAGI. V lost 0 bases, J lost 6 bases, and 9 bases lay in between. The CDR3 consists of 15 residues. The CDR3 DNA sequence: TGTGCCAGCAGTTACTCGACCGGAGTTAATTCACCCCTCCACTTT. Protein product: CASSYSTGVNSPLHF.

The chain joins TRBV29-1 to TRBJ1-1; TRBD1 agrees at 8 bases. V shed 6 bases, J shed 5 bases, and the junction held 11 bases outside the gene matches. Germline values: CDR1 SQVTM, CDR2 ANQGSEA. This CDR3 is 14 amino acids long. DNA of the CDR3: TGCAGCGTCTTGGCAGGGGGCAGCGGGACTGAAGCTTTCTTT. Protein sequence: CSVLAGGSGTEAFF. The variable domain in full, completed from reference TRBV29-1 and TRBJ1-1, reads SAVISQKPSRDICQRGTSLTIQCQVDSQVTMMFWYRQQPGQSLTLIATANQGSEATYESGFVIDKFPISRPNLTFSTLTVSNMSPEDSSIYLCSVLAGGSGTEAFFGQGTRLTVV.

V is TRBV6-5 and J is TRBJ2-5; TRBD2 might be the D (5 bases). CDR3 length: 12 residues. The ends were cut back, 6 bases at V and 5 bases at J, with 10 bases in the middle. Germline V lookup: CDR1 MNHEY, CDR2 SVGAGI. The DNA for the CDR3 is TGTGCCAGCAGAAGTTCGGGGGAGACCCAGTACTTC. As protein: CASRSSGETQYF.

The V call is TRBV6-1, the J call TRBJ1-1; D not resolved. The V end lost 5 bases, the J end lost 6 bases, and 10 bases lay between the germline ends. CDR3 length equals 12 residues. Germline V lookup: CDR1 MNHNS, CDR2 SASEGT. The CDR3 spells CASSLPSPEAFF. The CDR3 region has the DNA TGTGCCAGCAGTCTACCTTCTCCTGAAGCTTTCTTT.

The chain combines TRBV2 with TRBJ2-7; D might be TRBD2 (6 bases). The V end lost 7 bases, the J end lost 2 bases, and 24 bases lay between the germline ends. The CDR3 covers 17 residues. The germline gives CDR1 SNHLY, CDR2 FYNNEI. This chain's CDR3 is CASTNRGSSGSPYEQYF. CDR3 DNA sequence: TGTGCCAGCACCAATAGGGGTTCGAGCGGGTCACCCTACGAGCAGTACTTC.

This chain connects TRBV7-9 to TRBJ1-5; no reliable D call. V was shortened by 5 bases and J by 5 bases, with 13 bases between the two germline ends. The CDR3 is 14 amino acids. The germline V gene encodes CDR1 SEHNR and CDR2 FQNEAQ (reference sequence). The CDR3 reads CASSIFDNDQPQHF. The CDR3 nucleotides are TGTGCCAGCAGCATCTTTGACAACGATCAGCCCCAGCATTTT.

This clone was picked up a small number of times. The chain employs TRBV5-1 and TRBJ2-5; possible D gene TRBD1, 5 bases. This CDR3 comprises 13 residues. CDR1 and CDR2 (germline): SGHRS, YFSETQ. V lost 0 bases and J 3 bases, leaving 6 bases between the germline ends. In nucleotides, the CDR3 is TGCGCCAGCAGCTTGGAAGGGGAAGAGACCCAGTACTTC. It encodes CASSLEGEETQYF.

The rearrangement links TRBV18 to TRBJ2-3; no definite D call. Germline lookup yields CDR1 KGHSH and CDR2 LQKENI. CDR3 size: 13 residues. V was shortened by 4 bases and J by 3 bases, with 8 bases between the two germline ends. The CDR3 spells CASSRSTTDTQYF. The CDR3 DNA follows: TGTGCCAGCTCACGGTCCACTACAGATACGCAGTATTTT.

The gene calls are TRBV19 and TRBJ1-5; 10 nucleotides align to TRBD1. V lost 1 base, J lost 9 bases, and 3 bases stayed unmatched. The CDR3 is made up of 14 amino acids. The V gene's germline CDR1 is LNHDA and CDR2 SQIVND (reference sequence). The CDR3, as DNA: TGTGCCAGTAGTATAGGGGACAGGGGAGGGCCCCAGCATTTT. It is translated as CASSIGDRGGPQHF.

The chain recombines TRBV7-2 with TRBJ2-1, with TRBD1 as a possible D gene (6 bases). Deletions cut 6 bases from V and 5 bases from J, with 14 bases between. From germline, CDR1 is SGHTA and CDR2 FQGNSA. The CDR3 loop spans 14 amino acids. The CDR3 DNA follows: TGTGCCAGCAGTCACCAACAGGGAGACAATGAGCAGTTCTTC. Protein: CASSHQQGDNEQFF.

This rearrangement joins TRBV5-1 to TRBJ2-5; D perhaps matches TRBD2 (5 bases). The CDR3 runs 13 residues. CDR1 and CDR2 from the germline V gene are SGHRS and YFSETQ. Trimming took off 0 bases at V and 2 bases at J, with 5 bases between the two ends. DNA of the CDR3: TGCGCCAGCAGCTTGGGGACTCAAGAGACCCAGTACTTC. Translated, it gives CASSLGTQETQYF.

In this sample, this clone turned up once. At one end, the junction sequence differs from germline, possibly due to a read error. This chain connects TRBV7-7 to TRBJ1-2, with 7 positions matching TRBD1. CDR3 length: 17 amino acids. CDR1 is SSHAT and CDR2 is FNYEAQ in the germline V gene (reference sequence). The CDR3 nucleotides read TGTGCTAGCAGCCTATCGGGGGACAGATCACTGAACTATGGCTACACCTTC. It translates to CASSLSGDRSLNYGYTF.

The rearrangement joins TRBV28 to TRBJ2-5; D may be TRBD2 (6 bases). The germline gives CDR1 MDHEN, CDR2 SYDVKM. Trimming pared 5 bases from V and 1 base from J, leaving 20 bases between. CDR3 size: 17 residues. Here the CDR3 reads CASSPILGGVIQETQYF. The CDR3 DNA reads as TGTGCCAGCAGTCCCATCCTCGGAGGGGTGATCCAAGAGACCCAGTACTTC.

The J gene is TRBJ2-1, the V gene TRBV6-4, with 10 nucleotides matching TRBD2. Germline assignment: CDR1 MRHNA and CDR2 SNTAGT. CDR3 length: 15 residues. J was trimmed by 8 bases and V by 4 bases; bases with no gene match: 8. In DNA form, the CDR3 reads TGTGCCAGCAGTGGGCTAGCGGGAGAAAGAGATGAGCAGTTCTTC. Protein: CASSGLAGERDEQFF.

In its sample, this clone was seen a few times. The chain combines TRBV30 with TRBJ1-1; 10 nucleotides agree with TRBD1. The CDR3 totals 17 residues. Per germline, CDR1 GTSNPN and CDR2 SVGIG (reference sequence). V shed 8 bases and J 7 bases; nucleotides not matched to a gene: 22. This CDR3 is CALYPGSARQGAGEAFF. CDR3 nucleotides: TGTGCCCTCTATCCTGGGTCAGCCCGACAGGGGGCTGGTGAAGCTTTCTTT.

The chain links TRBV29-1 to TRBJ2-1; a possible D gene is TRBD2 (5 bases). This CDR3 spans 13 amino acids. Germline V gene data show CDR1 as SQVTM and CDR2 as ANQGSEA. The CDR3 DNA follows: TGCACCGCAGGTGGGAGTCCCTACAATGAGCAGTTCTTC. Translating it yields CTAGGSPYNEQFF.

The V and J genes are TRBV6-1 and TRBJ2-1, with 9 bases identical to TRBD2. V lost 4 bases, J lost 0 bases, and 4 bases stayed unmatched. This CDR3 has 16 amino acids. Germline V CDR1 and CDR2: MNHNS, SASEGT. The DNA of the CDR3 is TGTGCCAGCAGTGGGTTAGCGGGAGTCTCCTACAATGAGCAGTTCTTC. It codes for CASSGLAGVSYNEQFF.

This clone was detected once. The V call is TRBV2, the J call TRBJ1-2, with 8 bases fitting TRBD1. This CDR3 spans 17 amino acids. V dropped 7 bases and J dropped 4; count of bases not matched to a gene: 17. Per germline, CDR1 SNHLY and CDR2 FYNNEI. CDR3 DNA sequence: TGTGCCAGCACCCCCTGGGCAGGGGGCTCTCTAGGCTATGGCTACACCTTC. Translated: CASTPWAGGSLGYGYTF.

This clone was seen only once. The rearrangement links TRBV19 to TRBJ2-1; possibly TRBD1 for D (6 bases). CDR1 and CDR2 from the germline V gene are LNHDA and SQIVND (reference sequence). The V gene lost 1 base and the J gene lost 2 bases, with 18 bases spanning the gap. The CDR3 spans 18 residues. CDR3 loop: CASSIGPPRDKPYNEQFF. CDR3 sequence (DNA): TGTGCCAGTAGTATAGGCCCACCCCGGGACAAGCCCTACAATGAGCAGTTCTTC.

In its sample, this clone was seen a few times. The chain couples TRBV2 to TRBJ1-5, with 9 nucleotides matching TRBD1. Trimming at V came to 5 bases and at J to 3 bases, leaving 8 bases not matched to a gene. Germline loops: CDR1 SNHLY, CDR2 FYNNEI. The CDR3 loop spans 16 amino acids. The CDR3 sequence: CASSYLGQGLNQPQHF. Written as DNA, the CDR3 is TGTGCCAGCAGTTACTTGGGACAGGGACTCAATCAGCCCCAGCATTTT. The whole variable domain, remainder taken from reference TRBV2 and TRBJ1-5, is EPEVTQTPSHQVTQMGQEVILRCVPISNHLYFYWYRQILGQKVEFLVSFYNNEISEKSEIFDDQFSVERPDGSNFTLKIRSTKLEDSAMYFCASSYLGQGLNQPQHFGDGTRLSIL.

The chain has TRBV9 and TRBJ2-1; D unclear. This CDR3 is built from 15 residues. V was shortened by 4 bases and J by 5 bases, with 16 bases between the two germline ends. From germline, CDR1 is SGDLS and CDR2 YYNGEE. The CDR3 coding sequence is TGTGCCAGCAGCCGTTTCCCGGTCCTTAACAATGAGCAGTTCTTC. As protein: CASSRFPVLNNEQFF.

This sequence joins TRBV30 and TRBJ1-2, with 9 bases fitting TRBD1. Germline V gene lookup returns CDR1 GTSNPN and CDR2 SVGIG (reference sequence). This CDR3 contains 16 residues. Trimming removed 1 base from V and 3 bases from J; junction bases left unmatched: 9. The CDR3 DNA reads as TGTGCCTGGAGTGGCTTACAGGGGGCGGGGTACTATGGCTACACCTTC. It encodes CAWSGLQGAGYYGYTF.

The chain has TRBV19 and TRBJ1-1, with 8 bases that match TRBD1. The germline gives CDR1 LNHDA, CDR2 SQIVND (reference sequence). V trimming: 1 base; J trimming: 3 bases; junction bases outside the gene matches: 4. The CDR3 runs 15 residues. CDR3 nucleotides: TGTGCCAGTAGTATAGCGACAGGGGCGGACACTGAAGCTTTCTTT. Translation gives CASSIATGADTEAFF.

This rearrangement joins TRBV15 to TRBJ1-2; D may be TRBD1 (5 bases). CDR1 and CDR2 (germline): LNHNV, YYDKDF (reference sequence). The CDR3 spans 12 residues. V was shortened by 3 bases and J by 8 bases, with 10 bases between the two germline ends. CDR3 in amino acids: CATSRVGGGYTF. CDR3 nucleotide sequence: TGTGCCACCAGCAGGGTGGGGGGAGGCTACACCTTC.

CDR3 amino acids: CASSQVAGLTDTQYF. The CDR3 bases are TGTGCCAGCAGCCAAGTTGCGGGGCTCACAGATACGCAGTATTTT. This chain connects TRBV4-2 to TRBJ2-3, with a tentative D call TRBD2 (6 bases). Germline lookup yields CDR1 LGHNA and CDR2 YNFKEQ. V was clipped by 1 base and J by 2 bases, with 10 bases between them. This CDR3 is 15 amino acids long.

The rearrangement links TRBV6-4 to TRBJ1-1; no reliable D call. The V gene's germline CDR1 is MRHNA and CDR2 SNTAGT. The CDR3 totals 13 residues. V lost 8 bases and J 3 bases, leaving 13 bases between the germline ends. CDR3 in DNA: TGTGCCAGCCGGGGAGGGAGGGACACTGAAGCTTTCTTT. Amino acids: CASRGGRDTEAFF.

A few counts support this clone. The chain recombines TRBV6-5 with TRBJ2-7, with TRBD2 as a possible D gene (5 bases). Germline loops: CDR1 MNHEY, CDR2 SVGAGI. The CDR3 has 14 amino acids. Trimming removed 5 bases from V and 7 bases from J, with 18 bases in between. The CDR3 is CASSPTRITGEQYF. The CDR3 region has the DNA TGTGCCAGCAGTCCAACTAGAATAACGGGAGAGCAGTACTTC.

The rearrangement joins TRBV4-1 to TRBJ1-5, with 9 positions matching TRBD1. This CDR3 region has 16 residues. Trimming cost V 3 bases and J 5 bases; bases outside gene matches: 8. Germline-derived CDR1 and CDR2 are MGHRA and YSYEKL. The CDR3 DNA is TGCGCCAGCAGCCATTTCGCCGGACAGGGGTATCAGCCCCAGCATTTT. Protein sequence: CASSHFAGQGYQPQHF.

The rearrangement links TRBV18 to TRBJ2-1, with 11 bases lining up with TRBD2. Germline V gives CDR1 KGHSH, CDR2 LQKENI. The ends lost 3 bases at V and 8 bases at J; junction bases unmatched: 6. The CDR3 is made up of 15 amino acids. DNA of the CDR3: TGTGCCAGCTCACCTCCGGGACTAGCGGACCATGAGCAGTTCTTC. Translation gives CASSPPGLADHEQFF.